The T cell receptor beta chain described here comes from a study of molecular identifiers for immune sequencing clone quantification. MiXCR was run by TCRdb on the PCR reads, yielding one entry per CDR3 protein. The sample lists about 320,000 distinct CDR3 sequences, roughly 23% occurring once. The CDR3 is 16 residues long. V lost 0 bases to trimming and J lost 2 bases, with 14 bases between them. In germline, CDR1 is DFQATT, CDR2 SNEGSKA (reference sequence). This clonotype was seen a few times. The chain combines TRBV20-1 with TRBJ1-5, with no clear D. The clonotype comes from a human donor in good health. Some libraries in this study had Jurkat cell RNA spiked in. Sequenced sample: naive CD8+ T cells from blood, with Jurkat cell RNA spiked in. Subset: FACS-sorted CD8+CD4-CCR7+CD45RA+ naive T cells. The CDR3 bases are TGCAGTGCTAGAGATTTTAGCGGGATGGGCAATCAGCCCCAGCATTTT. Amino acid sequence: CSARDFSGMGNQPQHF.